Only a few counts were recorded for the clone carrying this T cell receptor beta chain. This record belongs to a study of blood T cells in healthy people across ages. Primed by a sample-barcoded 5' primer and a J-beta primer mix, a second PCR proceeded for 7 to 11 cycles. TCRdb ran MiXCR on the 5' RACE reads and lists one entry per CDR3 protein. The table lists 780,000 or so distinct CDR3 sequences, just over 55% of them singletons. This CDR3 is built from 14 residues. The germline CDR1 and CDR2 sequences are SQVTM and ANQGSEA. J gave up 8 bases and V 4 bases, and 10 bases lay outside the gene matches. Isolation yielded PBMCs, at least 7 million per sample, in every case.

The chain has TRBV29-1 and TRBJ1-4; 7 nucleotides align to TRBD1. The sequenced material came from blood. This TCR was sampled from a man aged 35-49 years in good health. The chain's CDR3 is CSVATTGLDEKLFF. CDR3 DNA sequence: TGCAGCGTTGCTACGACAGGGCTTGACGAAAAACTGTTTTTT.